These T cell receptor beta chains were read from a single sample in a study of beta chain features in type 1 diabetes. Sequencing used immunoSEQ multiplex PCR; TCRdb keeps in-frame clones, though not all of them. The repertoire has about 340,000 clones, about a tenth of them found once; the top ten carry roughly 1%. Sequenced sample: central memory CD4+ T cells from blood. The receptor set was obtained from a man younger than 45 with type 1 diabetes. The CDR3 runs from the conserved cysteine through the conserved F or W. Fields, in order: V gene, J gene, D gene, clone size, CDR3 DNA, CDR3 protein. D genes are given only for firm matches. Size is omitted from some rows. Given values are once, few, many or a class for expanded clones.

>TRBV7-2|TRBJ2-3|-|few
TGTGCCAGCAGCTTAGTGTCTAGTCAAGATACGCAGTATTTT
CASSLVSSQDTQYF
>TRBV18|TRBJ1-6|-|many
TGTGCCAGCTCACCACGAACGCAGGGAGGAGATTCACCCCTCCACTTT
CASSPRTQGGDSPLHF
>TRBV30|TRBJ1-6|-|few
TGTGCCTGGAGTTCTACTGCTAATTCACCCCTCCACTTT
CAWSSTANSPLHF
>TRBV12-5|TRBJ2-2|-|few
TGTGCTAGTGGTTTGAGGGCGACTTACACCGGGGAGCTGTTTTTT
CASGLRATYTGELFF
>TRBV25-1|TRBJ1-2|-|-
TGTGCCAGCAGTGAATGGGTGGCAGGGGACCGCTATGGCTACACCTTC
CASSEWVAGDRYGYTF
>TRBV30|TRBJ2-3|-|-
TGTGCCTGGATGTACGGCGGATATTTCACAGATACGCAGTATTTT
CAWMYGGYFTDTQYF
>TRBV19|TRBJ2-6|-|-
TGTGCCAGTAGTCTCAGGGCGCCTGGGGCCAACGTCCTGACTTTC
CASSLRAPGANVLTF
>TRBV7-9|TRBJ1-6|TRBD1|few
TGTGCCAGCAGCTTAGGGAATGCGGGACAGGGGACTAATTCACCCCTCCACTTT
CASSLGNAGQGTNSPLHF
>TRBV5-4|TRBJ2-5|-|-
TGTGCCAGCAGCCCAACAGTCCAGGAGACCCAGTACTTC
CASSPTVQETQYF
>TRBV11-2|TRBJ2-5|-|few
TGTGCCAGCAGCTTATCCCCCCAGGGATGGGAGACCCAGTACTTC
CASSLSPQGWETQYF
>TRBV9|TRBJ2-3|-|-
TGTGCCAGCAGCTTAGCGGCAGATACGCAGTATTTT
CASSLAADTQYF
>TRBV6-1|TRBJ2-7|-|-
TGTGCCAGCAGCCCTAACGGGGTGGACGAGCAGTACTTC
CASSPNGVDEQYF
>TRBV4-3|TRBJ2-3|TRBD2|-
TGCGCCAGCAGCCAGCAACTAGCGGGACACGGGGATACGCAGTATTTT
CASSQQLAGHGDTQYF
>TRBV9|TRBJ2-2|-|few
TGTGCCAGCAGCCTTACGCCAGCCGCGAACACCGGGGAGCTGTTTTTT
CASSLTPAANTGELFF
>TRBV7-2|TRBJ2-5|TRBD2|-
TGTGCCAGCAGCCTCCTGGGGGTACCGGGACTACAAGAGACCCAGTACTTC
CASSLLGVPGLQETQYF
>TRBV18|TRBJ2-5|-|-
TGTGCCAGCTCCCCCAATGTCGGGAGAACAGAGACCCAGTACTTC
CASSPNVGRTETQYF
>TRBV19|TRBJ2-3|TRBD1|-
TGTGCCAGTAGTGACAGGGGCGCCTTCACAGATACGCAGTATTTT
CASSDRGAFTDTQYF
>TRBV5-4|TRBJ1-6|TRBD1|-
TGTGCCAGCAGCTCGCAGAGGACAGGGACCTATAATTCACCCCTCCACTTT
CASSSQRTGTYNSPLHF
>TRBV30|TRBJ2-2|-|-
TGTGCCTCCCAAGACCACACCGGGGAGCTGTTTTTT
CASQDHTGELFF
>TRBV10-2|TRBJ2-5|-|-
TGCGCCAGCAGGAGGGAAGAGACCCAGTACTTC
CASRREETQYF
>TRBV30|TRBJ1-1|-|-
TGTGCCTGGAGTGTTTGGGGAAGCACTGAAGCTTTCTTT
CAWSVWGSTEAFF
>TRBV28|TRBJ1-5|-|few
TGTGCCAGCAGTTTATCTGGGTTAAATCAGCCCCAGCATTTT
CASSLSGLNQPQHF
>TRBV4-3|TRBJ2-7|-|-
TGCGCCAGCAGCCAAGAGCGGCGGCAGCACTACGAGCAGTACTTC
CASSQERRQHYEQYF
>TRBV6-6|TRBJ1-5|TRBD1|few
TGTGCCAGCACTAAACAGGGGAATAGCAATCAGCCCCAGCATTTT
CASTKQGNSNQPQHF
>TRBV23-1|TRBJ2-7|-|-
TGCGCCAGCAGTCAATCGCGGCCAAGCTGGCTCTCCTACGAGCAGTACTTC
CASSQSRPSWLSYEQYF
>TRBV15|TRBJ2-1|-|many
TGTGCCACCAGCAGGGACTACAACAATGAGCAGTTCTTC
CATSRDYNNEQFF
>TRBV7-2|TRBJ1-1|TRBD1|-
TGTGCCAGCAGTCGACAGGGTGACACTGAAGCTTTCTTT
CASSRQGDTEAFF
>TRBV27|TRBJ1-5|-|-
TGTGCCAGCAGCCCAGGACGGGCGATCTTACCCGGAAATCAGCCCCAGCATTTT
CASSPGRAILPGNQPQHF
>TRBV7-2|TRBJ2-5|TRBD2|-
TGTGCCAGCAGCTACCCGGGACTAGCGGGACAAGAGACCCAGTACTTC
CASSYPGLAGQETQYF
>TRBV30|TRBJ1-2|-|few
TGTGCTTGTACGGCAGGGGCTAACTATGGCTACACCTTC
CACTAGANYGYTF
>TRBV7-6|TRBJ2-3|-|few
TGTGCCAGCAGCTTAGGGCTGACCACAGATACGCAGTATTTT
CASSLGLTTDTQYF
>TRBV5-6|TRBJ2-5|TRBD1|few
TGTGCCAGCAGCCACGACAGGGCTGAGACCCAGTACTTC
CASSHDRAETQYF
>TRBV30|TRBJ2-2|-|-
TGTGCCTGGAGGTTCTCCACCGGGGAGCTGTTTTTT
CAWRFSTGELFF
>TRBV20-1|TRBJ2-5|-|few
TGCAGTGCTAGTGGGGGGACCCAGTACTTC
CSASGGTQYF
>TRBV28|TRBJ2-1|-|-
TGTGCCAGCAGTTTATCAGGCCGCAAGACGAATCATGAGCAGTTCTTC
CASSLSGRKTNHEQFF
>TRBV4-3|TRBJ2-2|-|few
TGCGCCAGCAGCCAGCGACAGGGAGGGGCCGGGGAGCTGTTTTTT
CASSQRQGGAGELFF
>TRBV28|TRBJ1-5|-|few
TGTGCCAGCAGTCTACAACAGGGATTCGGGCCCCAGCATTTT
CASSLQQGFGPQHF
>TRBV28|TRBJ1-3|-|many
TGTGCCAGCAGTTCCACCTACGGGAGTCCTGGAAACACCATATATTTT
CASSSTYGSPGNTIYF
>TRBV28|TRBJ2-2|TRBD1|-
TGTGCCAGCAGGGCGGACAGGGCGAGGTACACCGGGGAGCTGTTTTTT
CASRADRARYTGELFF
>TRBV7-9|TRBJ1-5|-|-
TGTGCCAGCAGCCGCGGCGGGGGCAATCAGCCCCAGCATTTT
CASSRGGGNQPQHF
>TRBV4-3|TRBJ2-3|-|many
TGCGCCAGCAGCCAAGACCCTTACTACACAGATACGCAGTATTTT
CASSQDPYYTDTQYF
>TRBV7-9|TRBJ2-3|-|many
TGTGCCAGCAGCCCCGCCCTTGCCACAGATACGCAGTATTTT
CASSPALATDTQYF
>TRBV10-3|TRBJ2-3|TRBD1|many
TGTGCCATCAGAGAAACAGGGGGCGCAGAGTCAGATACGCAGTATTTT
CAIRETGGAESDTQYF
>TRBV5-1|TRBJ1-5|-|-
TGCGCCAGCAGCTTGGCCCAGGGGAGGGGCAATCAGCCCCAGCATTTT
CASSLAQGRGNQPQHF
>TRBV5-6|TRBJ2-1|TRBD2|few
TGTGCCAGCAGCTTGGTAGCGGGGGTACGCAATGAGCAGTTCTTC
CASSLVAGVRNEQFF
>TRBV7-9|TRBJ2-2|-|-
TGTGCCAGCAGCTTAAGGGATTGGAACACCGGGGAGCTGTTTTTT
CASSLRDWNTGELFF
>TRBV30|TRBJ2-4|TRBD2|-
TGTGCCTGGAGCCAGCGGGGGTCAGACATTCAGTACTTC
CAWSQRGSDIQYF
>TRBV28|TRBJ1-5|TRBD1|-
TGTGCCAGCAGTTTAGGGACAGGGGGTCAGCCCCAGCATTTT
CASSLGTGGQPQHF
>TRBV7-9|TRBJ1-5|-|few
TGTGCCAGCAGCTTAGCGCTTGCGGGCAATCAGCCCCAGCATTTT
CASSLALAGNQPQHF
>TRBV19|TRBJ2-1|-|few
TGTGCCAGTAGTCCCCGGAGGGGGCGCGGGGAAGACAATGAGCAGTTCTTC
CASSPRRGRGEDNEQFF
>TRBV29-1|TRBJ1-1|-|-
TGCAGCGTGCGGGAACAGGGTATAACTGAAGCTTTCTTT
CSVREQGITEAFF
>TRBV7-2|TRBJ1-2|TRBD1|few
TGTGCCAGCAGCCCGGGACAGGGGATTTTATATGGCTACACCTTC
CASSPGQGILYGYTF
>TRBV11-2|TRBJ2-7|-|-
TGTGCCAGCAGCTTAGATGGGAGGTTAGGAGAGCAGTACTTC
CASSLDGRLGEQYF
>TRBV30|TRBJ1-6|-|-
TGTGCCTGGACTCGAGAGGTTAATTCACCCCTCCACTTT
CAWTREVNSPLHF
>TRBV10-3|TRBJ1-1|-|few
TGTGCCATCAGTGAGTCAAGGGGCGCTTTCTTT
CAISESRGAFF
>TRBV6-6|TRBJ2-5|TRBD1|few
TGTGCCAGCAGTTACGGTGACAGGGGTCGAGAGACCCAGTACTTC
CASSYGDRGRETQYF
>TRBV6-6|TRBJ2-3|-|-
TGTGCCAGCAGTTACTCGGTTTCGACAGATACGCAGTATTTT
CASSYSVSTDTQYF
>TRBV12-5|TRBJ2-5|-|few
TGTGCTAGTGGTTCCCAGGGAGCTCCCCAAGAGACCCAGTACTTC
CASGSQGAPQETQYF